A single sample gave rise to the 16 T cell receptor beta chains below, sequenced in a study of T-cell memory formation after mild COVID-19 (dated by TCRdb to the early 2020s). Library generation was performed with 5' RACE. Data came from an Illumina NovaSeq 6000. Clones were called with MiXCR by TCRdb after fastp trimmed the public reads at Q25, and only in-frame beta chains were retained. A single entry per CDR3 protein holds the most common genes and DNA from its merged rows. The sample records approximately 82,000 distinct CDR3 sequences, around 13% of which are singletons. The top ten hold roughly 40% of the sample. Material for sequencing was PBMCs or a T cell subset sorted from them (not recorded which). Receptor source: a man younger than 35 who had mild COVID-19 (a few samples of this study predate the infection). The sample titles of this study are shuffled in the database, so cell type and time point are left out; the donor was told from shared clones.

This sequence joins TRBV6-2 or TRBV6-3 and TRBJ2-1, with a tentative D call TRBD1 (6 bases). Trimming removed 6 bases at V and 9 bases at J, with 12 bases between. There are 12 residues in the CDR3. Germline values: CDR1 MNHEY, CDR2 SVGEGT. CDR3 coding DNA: TGTGCCAGCAGCATACCCAGGGGTGAGCAGTTCTTC. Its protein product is CASSIPRGEQFF.

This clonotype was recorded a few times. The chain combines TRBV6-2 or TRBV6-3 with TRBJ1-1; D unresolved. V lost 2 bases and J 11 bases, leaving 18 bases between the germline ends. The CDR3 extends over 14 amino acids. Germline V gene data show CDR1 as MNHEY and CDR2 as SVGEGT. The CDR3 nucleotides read TGTGCCAGCAGTTACAACTCCGGGCCAGGTGGGGCTTTCTTT. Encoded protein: CASSYNSGPGGAFF.

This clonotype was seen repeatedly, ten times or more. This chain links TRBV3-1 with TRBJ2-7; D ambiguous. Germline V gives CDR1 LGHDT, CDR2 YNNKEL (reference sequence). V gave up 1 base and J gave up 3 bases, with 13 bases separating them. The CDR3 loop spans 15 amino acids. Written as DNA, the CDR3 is TGTGCCAGCAGCCAAGGGGGTTGGACCGGCTACGAGCAGTACTTC. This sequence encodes CASSQGGWTGYEQYF.

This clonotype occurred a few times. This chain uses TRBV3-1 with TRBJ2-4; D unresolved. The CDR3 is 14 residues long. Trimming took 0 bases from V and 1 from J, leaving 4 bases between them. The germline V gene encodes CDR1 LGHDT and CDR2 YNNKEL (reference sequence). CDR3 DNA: TGTGCCAGCAGCCAAGACATGGCCAAAAACATTCAGTACTTC. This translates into CASSQDMAKNIQYF.

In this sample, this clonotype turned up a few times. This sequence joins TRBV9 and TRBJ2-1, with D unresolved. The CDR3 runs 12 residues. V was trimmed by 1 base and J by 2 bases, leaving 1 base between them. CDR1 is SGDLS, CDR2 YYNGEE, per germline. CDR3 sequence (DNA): TGTGCCAGCAGCGTAACCTACAATGAGCAGTTCTTC. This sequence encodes CASSVTYNEQFF.

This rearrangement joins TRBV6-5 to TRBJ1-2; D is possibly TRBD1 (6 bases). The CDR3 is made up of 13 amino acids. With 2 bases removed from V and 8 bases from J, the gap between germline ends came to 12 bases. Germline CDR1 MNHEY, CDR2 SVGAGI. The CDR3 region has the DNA TGTGCCAGCAGTTACCAGGGGCCGGAGGGCTACACCTTC. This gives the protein CASSYQGPEGYTF.

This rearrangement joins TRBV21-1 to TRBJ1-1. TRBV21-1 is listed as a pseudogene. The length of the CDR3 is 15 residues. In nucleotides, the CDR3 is TGTGCCAGCAGCAAAGAGGAGATCGGGAACACTGAAGCTTTCTTT. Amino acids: CASSKEEIGNTEAFF.

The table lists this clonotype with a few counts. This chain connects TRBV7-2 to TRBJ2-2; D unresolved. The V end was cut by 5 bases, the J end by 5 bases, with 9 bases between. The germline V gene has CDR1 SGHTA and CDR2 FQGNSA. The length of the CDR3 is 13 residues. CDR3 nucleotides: TGTGCCAGCAGCCTTGGGCAGACCGGGGAGCTGTTTTTT. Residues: CASSLGQTGELFF.

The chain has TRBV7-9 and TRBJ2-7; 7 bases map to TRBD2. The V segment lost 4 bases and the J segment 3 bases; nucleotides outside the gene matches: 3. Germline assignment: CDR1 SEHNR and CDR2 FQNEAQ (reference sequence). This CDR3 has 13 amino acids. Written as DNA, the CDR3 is TGTGCCAGCAGCTCAGCGGGGAACTACGAGCAGTACTTC. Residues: CASSSAGNYEQYF. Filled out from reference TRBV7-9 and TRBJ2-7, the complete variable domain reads DTGVSQNPRHKITKRGQNVTFRCDPISEHNRLYWYRQTLGQGPEFLTYFQNEAQLEKSRLLSDRFSAERPKGSFSTLEIQRTEQGDSAMYLCASSSAGNYEQYFGPGTRLTVT.

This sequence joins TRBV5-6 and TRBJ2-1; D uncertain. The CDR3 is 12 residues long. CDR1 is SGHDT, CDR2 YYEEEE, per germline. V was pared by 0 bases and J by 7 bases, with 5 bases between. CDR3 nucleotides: TGTGCCAGCAGCTTGGTTTATAATGAGCAGTTCTTC. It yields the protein CASSLVYNEQFF.

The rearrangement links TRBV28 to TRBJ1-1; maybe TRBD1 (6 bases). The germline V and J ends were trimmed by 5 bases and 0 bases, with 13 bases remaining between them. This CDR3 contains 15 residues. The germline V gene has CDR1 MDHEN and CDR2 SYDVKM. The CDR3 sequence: CASSRWTEMNTEAFF. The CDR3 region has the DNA TGTGCCAGCAGTCGATGGACAGAAATGAACACTGAAGCTTTCTTT.

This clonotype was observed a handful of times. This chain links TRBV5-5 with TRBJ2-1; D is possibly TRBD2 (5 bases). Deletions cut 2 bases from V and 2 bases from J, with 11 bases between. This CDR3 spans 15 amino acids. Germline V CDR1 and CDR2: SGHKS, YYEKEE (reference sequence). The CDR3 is CASSFGSSTYNEQFF. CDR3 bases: TGTGCCAGCAGCTTTGGGTCTAGCACCTACAATGAGCAGTTCTTC.

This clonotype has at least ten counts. Here the CDR3 reads CASSQGQFYEQYF. CDR3 DNA: TGTGCCAGCTCTCAGGGACAGTTCTACGAGCAGTACTTC. The chain uses TRBV18 and TRBJ2-7; 7 bases map to TRBD1. Germline values: CDR1 KGHSH, CDR2 LQKENI. Trimming removed 6 bases from V and 3 bases from J; junction bases left unmatched: 5. The CDR3 is 13 residues long.

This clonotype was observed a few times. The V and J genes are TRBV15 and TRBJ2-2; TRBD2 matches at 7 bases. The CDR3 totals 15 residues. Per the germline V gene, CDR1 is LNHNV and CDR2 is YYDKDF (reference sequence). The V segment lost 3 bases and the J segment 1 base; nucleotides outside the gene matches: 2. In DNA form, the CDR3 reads TGTGCCACCAGCAGTTGGGGGGGGAACACCGGGGAGCTGTTTTTT. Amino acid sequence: CATSSWGGNTGELFF.

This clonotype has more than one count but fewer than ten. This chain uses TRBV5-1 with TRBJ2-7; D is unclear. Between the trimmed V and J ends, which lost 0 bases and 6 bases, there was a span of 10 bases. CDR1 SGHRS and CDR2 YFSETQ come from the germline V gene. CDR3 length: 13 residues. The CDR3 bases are TGCGCCAGCAGCTTGGCTGGGAAGGGCGAGCAGTACGTC. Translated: CASSLAGKGEQYV.

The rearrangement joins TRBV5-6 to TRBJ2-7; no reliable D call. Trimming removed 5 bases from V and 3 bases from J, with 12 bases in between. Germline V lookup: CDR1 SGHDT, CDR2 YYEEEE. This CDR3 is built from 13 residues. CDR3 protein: CASRGSFRYEQYF. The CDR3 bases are TGTGCCAGCAGAGGGTCCTTTCGCTACGAGCAGTACTTC.